The sequence of this TCR beta chain was determined in a study of immune evolution from preneoplasia to lung adenocarcinoma. Sequenced by immunoSEQ multiplex PCR; TCRdb stores in-frame clones only, minus some. This sample has a few thousand clones, with around nine tenths found just once. The V gene lost 6 bases and the J gene lost 7 bases, with 9 bases spanning the gap. The CDR3 is made up of 12 amino acids. Germline V CDR1 and CDR2: MNHEY, SVGAGI. General study points: T cell clonality was higher in KRAS-mutant than EGFR-mutant or wild-type nodules. Clonality was highest in normal lung, lower in later-stage lesions apparently.

In the case of this clone: Its cognate antigen is unknown.

The rearrangement uses TRBV6-5 and TRBJ2-2; D remains unclear. This clonotype was obtained from a donor aged 70 or older with lung adenocarcinoma. Sequencing was performed on FFPE minimally invasive lung adenocarcinoma tissue. The CDR3 loop is CASSAGFGELFF. DNA for the CDR3: TGTGCCAGCAGCGCCGGCTTCGGGGAGCTGTTTTTT.